A single sample is the source of the 31 T cell receptor beta chains below, sequenced in a study of CD8 T cells in Susac syndrome. A quantity of about 0.5 to 1 ug RNA underwent reverse transcription using random hexamers. TCRdb re-derived calls from the immunoSEQ multiplex PCR reads in MiXCR, one entry per CDR3 protein. This sample has about 300,000 distinct CDR3 sequences, with about 85% found just once. The specimen was CD8+ T cells from PBMCs. Receptors were obtained from a human donor with multiple sclerosis.

This clonotype came up once. The V call is TRBV7-9, the J call TRBJ2-5, with D possibly matching TRBD2 (6 bases). CDR3 length equals 16 residues. The germline V gene has CDR1 SEHNR and CDR2 FQNEAQ (reference sequence). Trimming stripped 5 bases from V and 1 base from J, with 17 bases between. CDR3 region: CASSPTPGEVQETQYF. The DNA of the CDR3 is TGTGCCAGCAGCCCCACGCCGGGGGAGGTCCAAGAGACCCAGTACTTC.

The chain employs TRBV27 and TRBJ2-1; D may correspond to TRBD1 or TRBD2 (5 bases each). Germline CDR1 is MNHEY and CDR2 is SMNVEV (reference sequence). V was pared by 6 bases and J by 11 bases, with 14 bases between. This CDR3 is built from 12 residues. The CDR3 DNA reads TGTGCCAGCAGACGCCGGGACCAGCAGCAGTTCTTC. This gives the protein CASRRRDQQQFF.

The chain employs TRBV2 and TRBJ2-1; weak D call: TRBD2 (5 bases). CDR1 is SNHLY and CDR2 is FYNNEI in the germline V gene. The V and J ends lost 5 bases and 6 bases respectively, with 17 bases between them. This CDR3 is 15 amino acids long. CDR3 protein: CASSISTTGINEQFF. In nucleotides, the CDR3 is TGTGCCAGCAGTATATCTACGACGGGGATCAATGAGCAGTTCTTC.

The DNA for the CDR3 is TGCGCCAGTCAAGGGACTAGCAGATACAATGAGCAGTTCTTC. This codes for CASQGTSRYNEQFF. This chain uses TRBV4-1 with TRBJ2-1; 9 positions match TRBD2. Germline V gene lookup returns CDR1 MGHRA and CDR2 YSYEKL. CDR3 length equals 14 residues. The V and J ends lost 9 bases and 4 bases, in that order; junction bases with no gene match: 7.

The rearrangement joins TRBV6-5 to TRBJ1-5; D not certain. The CDR3 has 14 amino acids. V was pared by 0 bases and J by 7 bases, with 10 bases between. The germline V gene has CDR1 MNHEY and CDR2 SVGAGI. The CDR3 here is CASSYSEEGQPQHF. CDR3 in DNA: TGTGCCAGCAGTTACTCTGAGGAGGGCCAGCCCCAGCATTTT.

This chain links TRBV27 with TRBJ2-7; a possible D gene is TRBD1 (6 bases). Per germline, CDR1 MNHEY and CDR2 SMNVEV (reference sequence). The V gene lost 2 bases and the J gene lost 2 bases, with 10 bases spanning the gap. The CDR3 runs to 14 residues. CDR3 in DNA: TGTGCCAGCAGTTTACAACGGGACACCTACGAGCAGTACTTC. The encoded protein is CASSLQRDTYEQYF.

The chain has TRBV28 and TRBJ2-1; no reliable D call. Germline CDR1 reads MDHEN; CDR2 reads SYDVKM. This CDR3 region has 13 residues. V lost 8 bases to trimming and J lost 3 bases, with 11 bases between them. Here the CDR3 reads CASAGVRYNEQFF. CDR3 sequence (DNA): TGTGCCAGCGCAGGAGTCCGCTACAATGAGCAGTTCTTC.

There are a few counts of this clonotype. The chain uses TRBV7-3 and TRBJ2-7; D is uncertain. V lost 2 bases, J lost 2 bases, and 16 bases lay in between. This CDR3 comprises 16 residues. CDR1 and CDR2 (germline): SGHTA, FQGTGA. The CDR3 nucleotides are TGTGCCAGCAGCTTAGCCCCTTCTACCTCGCCCTACGAGCAGTACTTC. As protein: CASSLAPSTSPYEQYF.

The rearrangement joins TRBV27 to TRBJ2-1; 10 positions match TRBD2. Per the germline V gene, CDR1 is MNHEY and CDR2 is SMNVEV (reference sequence). V gave up 3 bases and J gave up 9 bases; unmatched junction bases: 17. This CDR3 spans 18 amino acids. CDR3 bases: TGTGCCAGCAGTTTGGAGGGTAGCGGGAGGACCCTCTACGGTGAGCAGTTCTTC. Translated: CASSLEGSGRTLYGEQFF.

The chain employs TRBV5-1 and TRBJ2-1, with 9 bases that match TRBD2. The CDR3 consists of 15 residues. Germline CDR1 is SGHRS and CDR2 is YFSETQ. With 0 bases clipped from V and 10 bases from J, the junction kept 8 bases outside the gene matches. As DNA, the CDR3 is TGCGCCAGCAGCTTGGGCCTAGCGGGAATATACGAGCAGTTCTTC. Translated, it gives CASSLGLAGIYEQFF.

In this sample, this clonotype turned up once. The V call is TRBV9, the J call TRBJ2-3; D is perhaps TRBD1 or TRBD2 (5 bases each). Per germline, CDR1 SGDLS and CDR2 YYNGEE. With 0 bases removed from V and 3 bases from J, the gap between germline ends came to 11 bases. CDR3 length equals 15 residues. CDR3 protein: CASSVGGALTDTQYF. CDR3 coding DNA: TGTGCCAGCAGCGTAGGAGGGGCCCTTACAGATACGCAGTATTTT. Variable domain in full (rest from reference TRBV9 and TRBJ2-3): DSGVTQTPKHLITATGQRVTLRCSPRSGDLSVYWYQQSLDQGLQFLIQYYNGEERAKGNILERFSAQQFPDLHSELNLSSLELGDSALYFCASSVGGALTDTQYFGPGTRLTVL.

About this clonotype itself: Germline is not matched at one junction end, which may reflect a read error. The chain combines TRBV4-1 with TRBJ1-2; 7 bases line up with TRBD1. The CDR3 loop spans 15 amino acids. CDR1 and CDR2 from the germline V gene are MGHRA and YSYEKL. The DNA for the CDR3 is TGCGCCAGCGGCCAAGTGGGAAAGGGGGCGCGTGGCTACACCTTC. Translation: CASGQVGKGARGYTF.

This clonotype was seen once. This chain connects TRBV13 to TRBJ1-1; TRBD1 might be the D (6 bases). Trimming pared 5 bases from V and 6 bases from J, leaving 19 bases between. The length of the CDR3 is 15 residues. The germline CDR1 and CDR2 sequences are PRHDT and FYEKMQ (reference sequence). CDR3 DNA: TGTGCCAGCAGCCCGACGGACAGCCCAAGGGCTGAAGCTTTCTTT. This sequence encodes CASSPTDSPRAEAFF.

The chain uses TRBV9 and TRBJ2-6, with D hard to call. The CDR3 spans 17 residues. In germline, CDR1 is SGDLS, CDR2 YYNGEE. The V end lost 0 bases, the J end lost 0 bases, and 10 bases lay between the germline ends. The CDR3 region is CASSVVHSSSGANVLTF. The CDR3 nucleotides read TGTGCCAGCAGCGTAGTACACAGTAGCTCTGGGGCCAACGTCCTGACTTTC.

The chain carries TRBV27 and TRBJ1-5, with D perhaps TRBD1 (5 bases). V was trimmed by 6 bases and J by 8 bases, leaving 14 bases between them. This CDR3 contains 13 residues. CDR1 is MNHEY, CDR2 SMNVEV, per germline (reference sequence). DNA for the CDR3: TGTGCCAGCAGCCGAGCGGGGCTGAAGCCCCAGCATTTT. The encoded protein is CASSRAGLKPQHF.

This clonotype showed up just a few times. The rearrangement uses TRBV5-6 and TRBJ2-1; TRBD1 might be the D (6 bases). Germline loops: CDR1 SGHDT, CDR2 YYEEEE. The CDR3 runs to 12 residues. V shed 4 bases and J shed 6 bases, with 8 bases lying between them. CDR3 sequence (DNA): TGTGCCAGCAGCCCGACAGGCAATGAGCAGTTCTTC. This codes for CASSPTGNEQFF.

J is TRBJ2-2 and V is TRBV27, with 8 bases matching TRBD1. CDR3 length equals 16 residues. Looked up from germline, CDR1 is MNHEY and CDR2 is SMNVEV (reference sequence). V shed 7 bases, J shed 3 bases, and the junction held 10 bases outside the gene matches. The CDR3 region is CASNLLDRVYTGELFF. For the CDR3, the DNA is TGTGCCAGCAACCTCTTGGACAGGGTGTACACCGGGGAGCTGTTTTTT.

As concerns this clonotype: One end of the junction is discordant with germline, which a read error may explain. The chain couples TRBV11-1 to TRBJ2-5; D perhaps matches TRBD1 (6 bases). Looked up from germline, CDR1 is SGHAT and CDR2 is FQDESV (reference sequence). The length of the CDR3 is 15 residues. CDR3 loop: CASSSRTDLQEIQYF. DNA of the CDR3: TGTGCCAGCAGTTCCCGGACAGACCTCCAAGAGATCCAGTACTTC.

The chain carries TRBV6-1 and TRBJ2-7; a weak D match, TRBD1 (6 bases). V shed 7 bases and J shed 2 bases, with 15 bases lying between them. CDR1 is MNHNS and CDR2 is SASEGT in the germline V gene. This CDR3 has 14 residues. The chain's CDR3 is CASISRTVPYEQYF. The CDR3 bases are TGTGCCAGCATCTCCCGGACAGTGCCCTACGAGCAGTACTTC.

This clonotype came up once. V usage is TRBV5-5 and J usage is TRBJ1-3; D is perhaps TRBD1 (5 bases). In germline, CDR1 is SGHKS, CDR2 YYEKEE (reference sequence). V was shortened by 0 bases and J by 0 bases, with 10 bases between the two germline ends. CDR3 length: 16 amino acids. In DNA, the CDR3 is TGTGCCAGCAGCTTGGAGGGGATGATCTCTGGAAACACCATATATTTT. This codes for CASSLEGMISGNTIYF.

V usage is TRBV20-1 and J usage is TRBJ2-1; TRBD2 might be the D (5 bases). The V and J ends lost 0 bases and 10 bases respectively, with 10 bases between them. The germline CDR1 and CDR2 sequences are DFQATT and SNEGSKA (reference sequence). The CDR3 contains 12 residues. In nucleotides, the CDR3 is TGCAGTGCTAGAGATGGCGGGTTGGAGCAGTTCTTC. As protein: CSARDGGLEQFF.

The CDR3 coding sequence is TGTGCCAGCAGCTTAGAGGGGGGCCTATCCTACAATGAGCAGTTCTTC. This gives the protein CASSLEGGLSYNEQFF. V usage is TRBV13 and J usage is TRBJ2-1, with D perhaps matching TRBD1 or TRBD2 (6 bases each). The CDR3 contains 16 residues. Trimming stripped 1 base from V and 1 base from J, with 11 bases between. CDR1 PRHDT and CDR2 FYEKMQ come from the germline V gene (reference sequence). Drawing the rest from reference TRBV13 and TRBJ2-1, the complete variable domain is AAGVIQSPRHLIKEKRETATLKCYPIPRHDTVYWYQQGPGQDPQFLISFYEKMQSDKGSIPDRFSAQQFSDYHSELNMSSLELGDSALYFCASSLEGGLSYNEQFFGPGTRLTVL.

The rearrangement joins TRBV19 to TRBJ2-7; no clear D. This CDR3 comprises 16 residues. Trimming left V 2 bases short and J 3 bases short, with 17 bases between. CDR1 and CDR2 from the germline V gene are LNHDA and SQIVND (reference sequence). The CDR3 nucleotides are TGTGCCAGTAGTATACAGCTCCTTTCTCCCAACTACGAGCAGTACTTC. Translation gives CASSIQLLSPNYEQYF.

This sequence joins TRBV5-6 and TRBJ2-1; D might be TRBD2 (6 bases). Trimming removed 2 bases at V and 10 bases at J, with 10 bases between. CDR1 is SGHDT, CDR2 YYEEEE, per germline. The CDR3 is 12 amino acids. The chain's CDR3 is CASSFSGREQFF. The DNA of the CDR3 is TGTGCCAGCAGCTTTAGCGGTAGGGAGCAGTTCTTC.

The V and J genes are TRBV28 and TRBJ2-1; the D call may be TRBD1 or TRBD2 (5 bases each). There are 16 residues in the CDR3. From germline, CDR1 is MDHEN and CDR2 SYDVKM. Trimming removed 7 bases at V and 0 bases at J, with 16 bases between. The CDR3 loop is CASKPFGGVSYNEQFF. The CDR3 DNA sequence: TGTGCCAGCAAACCCTTTGGGGGAGTCTCCTACAATGAGCAGTTCTTC. The whole variable domain, filled in from reference TRBV28 and TRBJ2-1, reads DVKVTQSSRYLVKRTGEKVFLECVQDMDHENMFWYRQDPGLGLRLIYFSYDVKMKEKGDIPEGYSVSREKKERFSLILESASTNQTSMYLCASKPFGGVSYNEQFFGPGTRLTVL.

The chain uses TRBV7-9 and TRBJ1-2, with 7 bases identical to TRBD1. Unmatched junction bases numbered 8, after V lost 5 bases and J lost 2 bases. The CDR3 has 15 residues. The germline gives CDR1 SEHNR, CDR2 FQNEAQ (reference sequence). CDR3 coding DNA: TGTGCCAGCAGCCCCCGACAGGGTAGCAACTATGGCTACACCTTC. Protein: CASSPRQGSNYGYTF.

This clonotype was found a few times. The chain combines TRBV20-1 with TRBJ2-7, with 9 bases lining up with TRBD1. This CDR3 has 14 amino acids. Germline CDR1 reads DFQATT; CDR2 reads SNEGSKA (reference sequence). J lost 2 bases, V lost 5 bases, and 7 bases had no gene match. CDR3 amino acids: CSASNRDRAYEQYF. The CDR3 DNA reads TGCAGTGCTTCCAACCGGGACAGGGCCTACGAGCAGTACTTC.

The chain links TRBV28 to TRBJ2-1, with D possibly matching TRBD2 (6 bases). CDR1 is MDHEN, CDR2 SYDVKM, per germline. This CDR3 is 14 amino acids long. V was pared by 7 bases and J by 4 bases, with 14 bases between. CDR3 amino acids: CASKAGPRYNEQFF. The CDR3 bases are TGTGCCAGCAAAGCGGGCCCGAGGTACAATGAGCAGTTCTTC.

The V call is TRBV3-1, the J call TRBJ2-2; D is possibly TRBD1 (5 bases). CDR3 size: 18 residues. Per the germline V gene, CDR1 is LGHDT and CDR2 is YNNKEL (reference sequence). Trimming took 3 bases from V and 0 from J, leaving 17 bases between them. Here the CDR3 reads CASSHPSSRQTNTGELFF. CDR3 sequence (DNA): TGTGCCAGCAGCCACCCCAGTTCGAGACAGACGAACACCGGGGAGCTGTTTTTT. Full variable domain (rest looked up from reference TRBV3-1 and TRBJ2-2): DTAVSQTPKYLVTQMGNDKSIKCEQNLGHDTMYWYKQDSKKFLKIMFSYNNKELIINETVPNRFSPKSPDKAHLNLHINSLELGDSAVYFCASSHPSSRQTNTGELFFGEGSRLTVL.

This clonotype appeared a few times. V and J are TRBV9 and TRBJ2-2; D possibly matches TRBD1 or TRBD2 (6 bases each). The germline gives CDR1 SGDLS, CDR2 YYNGEE. The CDR3 contains 14 residues. V gave up 2 bases and J gave up 4 bases, with 9 bases separating them. The CDR3 region has the DNA TGTGCCAGCAGCGTTGGGGGGCGCACCGGGGAGCTGTTTTTT. The encoded protein is CASSVGGRTGELFF.

V is TRBV27 and J is TRBJ2-7; D is perhaps TRBD1 (6 bases). Trimming stripped 5 bases from V and 2 bases from J, with 16 bases between. Germline-derived CDR1 and CDR2 are MNHEY and SMNVEV (reference sequence). The CDR3 is 15 amino acids. The CDR3 sequence is CASSVEGGGAYEQYF. As DNA, the CDR3 is TGTGCCAGCAGTGTCGAAGGGGGTGGGGCCTACGAGCAGTACTTC.